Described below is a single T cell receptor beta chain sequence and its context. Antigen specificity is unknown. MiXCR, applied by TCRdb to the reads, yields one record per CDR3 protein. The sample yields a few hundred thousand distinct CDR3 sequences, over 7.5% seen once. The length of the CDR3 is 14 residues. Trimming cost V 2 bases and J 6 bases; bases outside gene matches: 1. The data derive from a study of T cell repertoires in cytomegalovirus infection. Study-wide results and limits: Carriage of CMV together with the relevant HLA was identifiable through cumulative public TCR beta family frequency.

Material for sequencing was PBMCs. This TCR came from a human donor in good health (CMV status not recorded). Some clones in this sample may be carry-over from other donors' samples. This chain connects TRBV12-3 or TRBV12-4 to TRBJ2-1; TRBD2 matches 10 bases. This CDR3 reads CASSLLAGVNEQFF. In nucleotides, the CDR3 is TGTGCCAGCAGTTTACTAGCGGGGGTCAATGAGCAGTTCTTC.